This is a list of T cell receptor beta chains from one sample in a study of T cells in Graves' hyperthyroidism and ophthalmopathy. TCRdb re-called the multiplex PCR reads with MiXCR, one entry per CDR3 protein. The sample has nearly 600,000 distinct CDR3 sequences; 11% to 15% are singletons. The sample consisted of blood. The source of these receptors is a woman younger than 45 with Graves' hyperthyroidism that later progressed to Graves' ophthalmopathy. Both conserved end residues are part of each CDR3. Fields, in order: D gene, V gene, clone size, J gene, CDR3 DNA, CDR3 protein. D genes are given only for firm matches. Clone sizes are given selectively: once, few, many, or a class where the clone is expanded.

>TRBD2|TRBV7-8|many|TRBJ2-3
TGTGCCAGCAGCCCACCTTTTGCGGGAGGGCCTGAAGATACGCAGTATTTT
CASSPPFAGGPEDTQYF
>TRBD2|TRBV4-3|few|TRBJ2-7
TGCGCCAGCAGCCAAGATGAAGCGGGAGGATTGTACGAGCAGTACTTC
CASSQDEAGGLYEQYF
>.|TRBV6-6|.|TRBJ2-3
TGTGCCAGCAGTTACTCGGAGGCCATTGTTGAAGATACGCAGTATTTT
CASSYSEAIVEDTQYF
>TRBD2|TRBV4-3|few|TRBJ2-1
TGCGCCAGCAGCCAAGGCCCCCTACCGCGGGAGGTGGATGAGCAGTTCTTC
CASSQGPLPREVDEQFF
>TRBD1|TRBV19|.|TRBJ2-7
TGTGCCAGTAGTCAACACCCGGGACAGGGATACGAGCAGTACTTC
CASSQHPGQGYEQYF
>TRBD2|TRBV19|once|TRBJ2-7
TGTGCCAGTAGCACTAGCGGGGGCCCCTACGAGCAGTACTTC
CASSTSGGPYEQYF
>.|TRBV2|many|TRBJ1-3
TGTGCCAGCAGACAGGGCTCTGGAAACACCATATATTTT
CASRQGSGNTIYF
>TRBD2|TRBV20-1|many|TRBJ2-1
TGCAGTGCGAATCCGGGACTAGCGGGAGGGGGTGAGCAGTTCTTC
CSANPGLAGGGEQFF
>TRBD1|TRBV10-3|.|TRBJ1-1
TGTGCCATCAGTGAGTCGGGACAGCCTACTGAAGCTTTCTTT
CAISESGQPTEAFF
>TRBD1|TRBV15|.|TRBJ1-2
TGTGTCACCAGCAGAGGGGGCGAGGGTGGCTACACCTTC
CVTSRGGEGGYTF
>TRBD2|TRBV27|many|TRBJ2-1
TGTGCCAGCAGTCCGACGGTGCAGCGGGAAGGGCAGTTCTTC
CASSPTVQREGQFF
>TRBD1|TRBV28|many|TRBJ2-7
TGTGCCAGCAGTTTCGCAGGGGGCTACGAGCAGTACTTC
CASSFAGGYEQYF
>.|TRBV29-1|many|TRBJ1-1
TGCAGCGATCTCCTAGGGGGAGCTGAAGCTTTCTTT
CSDLLGGAEAFF
>.|TRBV29-1|.|TRBJ2-6
TGCAGCGTTGAATATCTGGGATTGACTGGGGCCAACGTCCTGACTTTC
CSVEYLGLTGANVLTF
>TRBD2|TRBV20-1|many|TRBJ2-3
TGCAGTGCTAGAGAAGGAGCGGGGGTGGATACGCAGTATTTT
CSAREGAGVDTQYF
>.|TRBV6-5|.|TRBJ1-6
TGTGCCAGCAGTTACTCTCCTGAAACTGGGTCACCCCTCCACTTT
CASSYSPETGSPLHF
>.|TRBV7-2|few|TRBJ2-2
TGTGCCAGCAGCCCCCAAGGGAGCTTAAACACCGGGGAGCTGTTTTTT
CASSPQGSLNTGELFF
>.|TRBV12-3/TRBV12-4|.|TRBJ1-4
TGTGCCAGCAGTTTACACCCGACGGGGACAACTAATGAAAAACTGTTTTTT
CASSLHPTGTTNEKLFF
>TRBD1|TRBV11-3|.|TRBJ1-3
TGTGCCAGCAGCCCAGAAGGGACAGGGGCTGGAAACACCATATATTTT
CASSPEGTGAGNTIYF
>.|TRBV5-4|.|TRBJ2-6
TGTGCCAGCAGGTCCAGTCGAACCCGTTTACCCTCTGGGGCCAACGTCCTGACTTTC
CASRSSRTRLPSGANVLTF
>TRBD2|TRBV6-1|.|TRBJ2-4
TGTGCCAGCAGGGACGGGGGGTCAGCCAAAAACATTCAGTACTTC
CASRDGGSAKNIQYF
>.|TRBV7-9|many|TRBJ1-1
TGTGCCAGCAGCTTAGGAGCGAGGAGTCGCGGGGGCTCAATGAACACTGAAGCTTTCTTT
CASSLGARSRGGSMNTEAFF
>.|TRBV19|few|TRBJ1-5
TGTGCCAGTAGACGCCCGGACAGTCTTTATCAGCCCCAGCATTTT
CASRRPDSLYQPQHF
>TRBD1|TRBV11-3|.|TRBJ1-2
TGTGCCAGCAGCTTAGGGGCAGGGGGCCACTATGGCTACACCTTC
CASSLGAGGHYGYTF
>TRBD1|TRBV30|.|TRBJ1-1
TGTGCCTGGAGGATAGGACAGGGGGAGACTTTCTTT
CAWRIGQGETFF
>.|TRBV27|many|TRBJ1-6
TGTGCCAGCAGTTTAAACGTGGGGTCCTATAATTCACCCCTCCACTTT
CASSLNVGSYNSPLHF
>.|TRBV28|once|TRBJ2-7
TGTGCCAGCAGTTCCTGGACGGAAGTCTACGAGCAGTACTTC
CASSSWTEVYEQYF
>TRBD1|TRBV12-3/TRBV12-4|many|TRBJ1-5
TGTGCCAGCACCCCCCAGGGGCTGGGACAGAGCAATCAGCCCCAGCATTTT
CASTPQGLGQSNQPQHF
>.|TRBV2|many|TRBJ1-5
TGTGCCAGCAGGGGTAGCAATCAGCCCCAGCATTTT
CASRGSNQPQHF
>.|TRBV9|few|TRBJ1-2
TGTGCCAGCAGCGTAGACCACACCGAGGTCAGGGGCTACACCTTC
CASSVDHTEVRGYTF
>.|TRBV5-1|many|TRBJ1-1
TGCGCCAGCACCCTGCGCGCGGGGATGAACACTGAAGCTTTCTTT
CASTLRAGMNTEAFF
>TRBD1|TRBV20-1|many|TRBJ2-5
TGCAGTGCTGACAGGGAAGAGACCCAGTACTTC
CSADREETQYF
>TRBD1|TRBV19|many|TRBJ1-1
TGTGCCAGTAGCGATAAGACGACAGGGTGGAAAGGGACTGAAGCTTTCTTT
CASSDKTTGWKGTEAFF
>.|TRBV30|many|TRBJ1-2
TGTGCCTGGAGTGTCCGTCAATTCGGGGGATATGGCTACACCTTC
CAWSVRQFGGYGYTF
>.|TRBV27|.|TRBJ2-2
TGTGCCAGCAGTCTCCTCCGTAACGCGGCCGGGGAGCTGTTTTTT
CASSLLRNAAGELFF
>TRBD1|TRBV10-3|many|TRBJ2-7
TGTGCCACCACACCGGGACAGGGTTCCTACGAGCAGTACTTC
CATTPGQGSYEQYF
>TRBD2|TRBV5-1|.|TRBJ2-1
TGCGCCAGCAGCCCCGGACTAGCGGGATTCAATTACAATGAGCAGTTCTTC
CASSPGLAGFNYNEQFF